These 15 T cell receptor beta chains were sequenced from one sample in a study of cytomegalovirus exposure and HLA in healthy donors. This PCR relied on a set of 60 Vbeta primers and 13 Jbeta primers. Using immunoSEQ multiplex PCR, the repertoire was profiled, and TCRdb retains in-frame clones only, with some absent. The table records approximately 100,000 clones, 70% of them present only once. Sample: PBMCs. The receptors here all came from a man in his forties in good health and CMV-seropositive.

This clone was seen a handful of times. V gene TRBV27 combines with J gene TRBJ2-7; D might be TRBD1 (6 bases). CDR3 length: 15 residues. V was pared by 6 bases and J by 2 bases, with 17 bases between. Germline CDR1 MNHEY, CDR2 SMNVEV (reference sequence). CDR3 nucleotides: TGTGCCAGCAGGATGGACAGTACTATTACCTACGAGCAGTACTTC. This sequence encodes CASRMDSTITYEQYF.

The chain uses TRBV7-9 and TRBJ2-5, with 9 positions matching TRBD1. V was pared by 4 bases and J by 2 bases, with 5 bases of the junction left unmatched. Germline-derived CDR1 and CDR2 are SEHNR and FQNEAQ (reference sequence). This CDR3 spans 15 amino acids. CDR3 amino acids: CASSSFDRGQETQYF. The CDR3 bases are TGTGCCAGCAGCTCCTTTGACAGGGGGCAAGAGACCCAGTACTTC.

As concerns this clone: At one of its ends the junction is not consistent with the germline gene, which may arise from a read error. The CDR3 DNA is TGTGCTAGCAGCTTATCAGTTGAGGCTTACAATGAGCAGTTCTTC. This sequence encodes CASSLSVEAYNEQFF. This chain uses TRBV7-7 with TRBJ2-1; D remains ambiguous. The CDR3 contains 15 residues. The germline V gene has CDR1 SSHAT and CDR2 FNYEAQ (reference sequence).

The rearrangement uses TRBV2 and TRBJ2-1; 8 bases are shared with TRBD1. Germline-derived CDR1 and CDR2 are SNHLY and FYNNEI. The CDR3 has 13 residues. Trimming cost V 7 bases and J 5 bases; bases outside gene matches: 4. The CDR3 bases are TGTGCCAGCATGTTGGACAGGGACAATGAGCAGTTCTTC. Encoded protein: CASMLDRDNEQFF.

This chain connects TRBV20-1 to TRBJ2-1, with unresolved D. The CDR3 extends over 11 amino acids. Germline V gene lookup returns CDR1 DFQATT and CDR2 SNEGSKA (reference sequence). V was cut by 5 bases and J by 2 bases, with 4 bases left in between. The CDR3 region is CSAPAYNEQFF. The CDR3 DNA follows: TGCAGTGCTCCGGCCTACAATGAGCAGTTCTTC.

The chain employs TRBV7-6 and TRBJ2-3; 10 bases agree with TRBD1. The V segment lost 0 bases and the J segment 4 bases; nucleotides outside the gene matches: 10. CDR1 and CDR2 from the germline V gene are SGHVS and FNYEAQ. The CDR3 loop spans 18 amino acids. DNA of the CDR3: TGTGCCAGCAGCTTAGCCCCTCCGGGACAGGGGAGAGCAGATACGCAGTATTTT. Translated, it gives CASSLAPPGQGRADTQYF.

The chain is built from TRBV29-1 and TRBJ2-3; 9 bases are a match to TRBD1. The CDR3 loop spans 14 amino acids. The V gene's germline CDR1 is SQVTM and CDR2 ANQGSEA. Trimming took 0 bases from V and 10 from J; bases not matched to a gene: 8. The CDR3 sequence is CSVEDQGTGNSQYF. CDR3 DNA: TGCAGCGTTGAAGATCAAGGGACAGGGAATTCGCAGTATTTT.

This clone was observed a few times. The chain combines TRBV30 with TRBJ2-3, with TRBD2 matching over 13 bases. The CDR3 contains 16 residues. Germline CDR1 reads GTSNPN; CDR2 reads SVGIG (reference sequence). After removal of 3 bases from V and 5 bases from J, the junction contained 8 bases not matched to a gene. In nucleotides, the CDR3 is TGTGCCTGGAGCGCCGGGACTAGCGGGAAGGTAGATACGCAGTATTTT. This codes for CAWSAGTSGKVDTQYF.

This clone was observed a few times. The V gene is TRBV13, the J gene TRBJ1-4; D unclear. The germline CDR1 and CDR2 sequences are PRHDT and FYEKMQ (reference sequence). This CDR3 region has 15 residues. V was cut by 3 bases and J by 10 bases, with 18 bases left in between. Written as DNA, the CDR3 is TGTGCCAGCAGCTTGTTATCGGAGGAGAGAGGAAAACTGTTTTTT. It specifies CASSLLSEERGKLFF. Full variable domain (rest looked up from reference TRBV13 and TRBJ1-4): AAGVIQSPRHLIKEKRETATLKCYPIPRHDTVYWYQQGPGQDPQFLISFYEKMQSDKGSIPDRFSAQQFSDYHSELNMSSLELGDSALYFCASSLLSEERGKLFFGSGTQLSVL.

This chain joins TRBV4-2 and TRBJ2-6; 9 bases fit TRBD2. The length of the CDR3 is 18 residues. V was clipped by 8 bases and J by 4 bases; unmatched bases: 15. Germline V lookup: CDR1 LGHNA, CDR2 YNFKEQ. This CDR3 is CASGKGLAGALGANVLTF. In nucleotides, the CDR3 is TGTGCCAGCGGAAAAGGGTTAGCGGGAGCTCTGGGGGCCAACGTCCTGACTTTC.

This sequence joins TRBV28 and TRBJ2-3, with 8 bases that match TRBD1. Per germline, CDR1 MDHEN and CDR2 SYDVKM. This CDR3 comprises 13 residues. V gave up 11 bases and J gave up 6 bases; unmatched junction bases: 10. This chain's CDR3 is CAACRGLTDTQYF. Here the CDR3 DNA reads TGTGCCGCCTGCAGGGGGCTGACGGATACGCAGTATTTT.

The CDR3 protein is CASSLEAVRETQYF. The CDR3 DNA sequence: TGTGCCAGCAGCTTGGAAGCGGTCCGGGAGACCCAGTACTTC. V is TRBV5-6 and J is TRBJ2-5, with TRBD2 as a possible D gene (5 bases). Between the trimmed V and J ends, which lost 0 bases and 5 bases, there was a span of 11 bases. The CDR3 has 14 residues. Germline-derived CDR1 and CDR2 are SGHDT and YYEEEE.

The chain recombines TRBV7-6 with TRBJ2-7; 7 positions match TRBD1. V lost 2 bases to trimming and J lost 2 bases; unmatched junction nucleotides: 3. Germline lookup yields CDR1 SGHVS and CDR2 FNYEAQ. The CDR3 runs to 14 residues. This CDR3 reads CASSLSTGAYEQYF. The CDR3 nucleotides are TGTGCCAGCAGCTTATCCACAGGGGCCTACGAGCAGTACTTC.

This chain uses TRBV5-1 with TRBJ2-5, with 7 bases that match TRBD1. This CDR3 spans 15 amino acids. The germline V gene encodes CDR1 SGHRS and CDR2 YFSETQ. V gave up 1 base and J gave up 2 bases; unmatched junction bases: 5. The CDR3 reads CASSLTGAPQETQYF. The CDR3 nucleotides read TGCGCCAGCAGCTTGACAGGGGCCCCACAAGAGACCCAGTACTTC.

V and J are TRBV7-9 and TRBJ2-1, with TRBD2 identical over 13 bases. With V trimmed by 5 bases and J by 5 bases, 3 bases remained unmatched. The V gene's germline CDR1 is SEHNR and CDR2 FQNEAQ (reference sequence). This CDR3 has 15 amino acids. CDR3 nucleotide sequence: TGTGCCAGCAGCGCACTAGCGGGAGGGGACAATGAGCAGTTCTTC. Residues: CASSALAGGDNEQFF.